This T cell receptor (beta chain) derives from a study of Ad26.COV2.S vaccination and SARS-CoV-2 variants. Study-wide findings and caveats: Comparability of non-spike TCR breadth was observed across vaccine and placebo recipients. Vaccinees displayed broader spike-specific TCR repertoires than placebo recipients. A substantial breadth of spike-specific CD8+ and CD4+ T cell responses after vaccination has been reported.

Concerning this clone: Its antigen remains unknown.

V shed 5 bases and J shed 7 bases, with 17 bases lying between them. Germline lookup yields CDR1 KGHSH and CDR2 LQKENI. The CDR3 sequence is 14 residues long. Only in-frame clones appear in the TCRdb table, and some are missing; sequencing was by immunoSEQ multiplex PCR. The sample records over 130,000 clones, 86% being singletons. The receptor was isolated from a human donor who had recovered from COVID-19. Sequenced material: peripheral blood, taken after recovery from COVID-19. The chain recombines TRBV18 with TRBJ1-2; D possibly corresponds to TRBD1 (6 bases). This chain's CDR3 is CASSTQGGRGGYTF. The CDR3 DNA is TGTGCCAGCTCAACACAGGGCGGCCGGGGTGGCTACACCTTC. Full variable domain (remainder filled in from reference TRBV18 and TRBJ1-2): NAGVMQNPRHLVRRRGQEARLRCSPMKGHSHVYWYRQLPEEGLKFMVYLQKENIIDESGMPKERFSAEFPKEGPSILRIQQVVRGDSAAYFCASSTQGGRGGYTFGSGTRLTVV.